The 22 T cell receptor beta chains reported below all come from one sample, sequenced in a study of OX40 agonist ivuxolimab in advanced cancers. Repertoires were generated with immunoSEQ multiplex PCR, while TCRdb's copy carries only in-frame clones and drops some. The sample yields about 17,000 clones, 78% seen once. Sequenced material: CD4+ or CD8+ T cells sorted from blood, taken in a trial of the OX40 agonist ivuxolimab. Receptors originate from an adult with an advanced solid tumor such as melanoma, head and neck, liver or kidney cancer.

This chain uses TRBV6-5 with TRBJ1-1, with D possibly matching TRBD1 (6 bases). Germline V gene lookup returns CDR1 MNHEY and CDR2 SVGAGI. This CDR3 comprises 15 residues. V was shortened by 2 bases and J by 7 bases, with 17 bases between the two germline ends. In DNA, the CDR3 is TGTGCCAGCAGTTACAACCTGAACAGGGAAAATGAAGCTTTCTTT. Residues: CASSYNLNRENEAFF.

Concerning this clone: It is unclear where the CDR3 begins or ends on the DNA, so no DNA is shown, and the CDR3 is as TCRdb lists it. The chain uses TRBV10-1 and TRBJ2-2; the tabulated D call, TRBD2, remains unverified against the DNA. The germline V gene has CDR1 WNHNN and CDR2 SYGVQD (reference sequence). Inclusive of both ends, the CDR3 amounts to 15 amino acids. CDR3 region: CASSELGITPGSCFF.

The chain has TRBV7-6 and TRBJ2-1; D may be TRBD2 (6 bases). The CDR3 runs 16 residues. Germline CDR1 SGHVS, CDR2 FNYEAQ. V was clipped by 5 bases and J by 2 bases, with 16 bases between them. The CDR3 reads CASSPRGSSAYNEQFF. The CDR3 DNA is TGTGCCAGCAGCCCAAGGGGTTCTAGCGCCTACAATGAGCAGTTCTTC.

The chain is built from TRBV12-2 and TRBJ1-2. TRBV12-2 constitutes a pseudogene. CDR3 length: 15 amino acids. The CDR3 nucleotides are TGTGCAAGTCGCGCGCCGGCCGCTACTAACTATGGCTACACCTTC. Protein: CASRAPAATNYGYTF.

This clone was seen once. J is TRBJ2-5 and V is TRBV13, with unresolved D. The germline gives CDR1 PRHDT, CDR2 FYEKMQ (reference sequence). The CDR3 is 16 amino acids. Trimming took 3 bases from V and 4 from J, leaving 18 bases between them. CDR3 nucleotide sequence: TGTGCCAGCAGCTTTTTAGGCGACCTGGGCGGAGAGACCCAGTACTTC. This encodes CASSFLGDLGGETQYF.

The CDR3 is CASSLGSVHEQYF. CDR3 bases: TGTGCCAGCAGTTTAGGGTCAGTCCACGAGCAGTACTTC. The chain recombines TRBV25-1 with TRBJ2-7, with no clear D. V was cut by 5 bases and J by 5 bases, with 13 bases left in between. CDR1 is MGHDK and CDR2 is SYGVNS in the germline V gene. This CDR3 comprises 13 residues.

The rearrangement joins TRBV6-1 to TRBJ2-5; D call uncertain. The CDR3 runs 13 residues. Looked up from germline, CDR1 is MNHNS and CDR2 is SASEGT. V lost 6 bases and J 3 bases, leaving 11 bases between the germline ends. The CDR3 DNA reads TGTGCCAGCAGGTCGCTACCGAAAGAGACCCAGTACTTC. This encodes CASRSLPKETQYF.

In nucleotides, the CDR3 is TGTGCCAGTAGTATGGGGACAGGGAGTGGCTACACCTTC. Translated: CASSMGTGSGYTF. This rearrangement joins TRBV19 to TRBJ1-2, with 9 positions matching TRBD1. J gave up 7 bases and V 3 bases, and 3 bases lay outside the gene matches. The CDR3 is 13 residues long. The germline V gene has CDR1 LNHDA and CDR2 SQIVND (reference sequence).

The V call is TRBV25-1, the J call TRBJ1-2, with D perhaps matching TRBD1 (5 bases). The V gene lost 8 bases and the J gene lost 2 bases, with 15 bases spanning the gap. From germline, CDR1 is MGHDK and CDR2 SYGVNS. The CDR3 extends over 14 amino acids. The CDR3 protein is CASFAGGVNYGYTF. CDR3 nucleotides: TGTGCCAGCTTCGCTGGAGGGGTAAACTATGGCTACACCTTC.

Details on this clone: A much larger clone sits a single nucleotide away, making a read error possible. This chain uses TRBV5-1 with TRBJ1-1; a weak D match, TRBD1 (5 bases). The germline gives CDR1 SGHRS, CDR2 YFSETQ. CDR3 length equals 12 residues. Deletions cut 6 bases from V and 4 bases from J, with 10 bases between. The CDR3 DNA is TGCGCCAGCAAGGCGGGGGGCACTGAAGCTTTCTTT. Translated, it gives CASKAGGTEAFF.

The chain joins TRBV5-1 to TRBJ2-7; no firm D call. There are 15 residues in the CDR3. Between the trimmed V and J ends, which lost 4 bases and 0 bases, there was a span of 14 bases. Per the germline V gene, CDR1 is SGHRS and CDR2 is YFSETQ. The CDR3 DNA reads TGCGCCAGCAGCCGAGTCGTAAGAGGCTCCTACGAGCAGTACTTC. Its translation: CASSRVVRGSYEQYF. The whole variable domain, filled in from reference TRBV5-1 and TRBJ2-7, reads KAGVTQTPRYLIKTRGQQVTLSCSPISGHRSVSWYQQTPGQGLQFLFEYFSETQRNKGNFPGRFSGRQFSNSRSEMNVSTLELGDSALYLCASSRVVRGSYEQYFGPGTRLTVT.

The chain uses TRBV11-3 and TRBJ1-1; D remains unclear. V was shortened by 4 bases and J by 1 base, with 7 bases between the two germline ends. The CDR3 contains 13 residues. Per germline, CDR1 SGHNT and CDR2 YENEEA. CDR3 coding DNA: TGTGCCAGCAGCTCCCGGGAGAACACTGAAGCTTTCTTT. Translated: CASSSRENTEAFF.

The rearrangement uses TRBV29-1 and TRBJ1-2; no reliable D call. Germline V gene sequence: CDR1 SQVTM, CDR2 ANQGSEA. V gave up 7 bases and J gave up 4 bases, with 4 bases separating them. CDR3 length: 9 residues. CDR3: CSALYGYTF. The CDR3 nucleotides read TGCAGCGCCCTCTATGGCTACACCTTC.

The chain is built from TRBV7-8 and TRBJ2-3; 9 bases are a match to TRBD2. The germline V gene has CDR1 SGHVS and CDR2 FQNEAQ. Trimming removed 5 bases from V and 2 bases from J; junction bases left unmatched: 11. CDR3 length: 17 amino acids. The CDR3 sequence: CASSIPGTSHFTDTQYF. The CDR3 DNA is TGTGCCAGCAGCATACCCGGGACTAGCCACTTCACAGATACGCAGTATTTT. Complete variable domain (other parts from reference TRBV7-8 and TRBJ2-3): GAGVSQSPRYKVAKRGQDVALRCDPISGHVSLFWYQQALGQGPEFLTYFQNEAQLDKSGLPSDRFFAERPEGSVSTLKIQRTQQEDSAVYLCASSIPGTSHFTDTQYFGPGTRLTVL.

The chain recombines TRBV28 with TRBJ2-4; a possible D gene is TRBD1 (5 bases). The CDR3 has 13 amino acids. Germline V gene sequence: CDR1 MDHEN, CDR2 SYDVKM. V lost 4 bases to trimming and J lost 7 bases, with 11 bases between them. Here the CDR3 reads CASSSRVRNIQYF. The CDR3 bases are TGTGCCAGCAGTTCCAGGGTACGGAACATTCAGTACTTC.

The V gene is TRBV10-1, the J gene TRBJ2-7; 8 nucleotides align to TRBD1. There are 13 residues in the CDR3. Germline-derived CDR1 and CDR2 are WNHNN and SYGVQD (reference sequence). The junction had 1 base not matched to a gene; V was cut back by 2 bases and J by 4 bases. The CDR3 sequence is CASSERQGYEQYF. The CDR3 DNA reads TGCGCCAGCAGTGAGAGACAGGGGTACGAGCAGTACTTC.

This chain connects TRBV27 to TRBJ1-5; no clear D. Germline V CDR1 and CDR2: MNHEY, SMNVEV (reference sequence). V was cut by 5 bases and J by 6 bases, with 17 bases left in between. There are 15 residues in the CDR3. The CDR3 coding sequence is TGTGCCAGCAGTCCCCTATACCCGGCCGGTCAGCCCCAGCATTTT. Translated, it gives CASSPLYPAGQPQHF.

This clone was recorded a few times. The chain combines TRBV7-9 with TRBJ1-2, with unresolved D. Between the trimmed V and J ends, which lost 1 base and 4 bases, there was a span of 10 bases. Germline V gene sequence: CDR1 SEHNR, CDR2 FQNEAQ (reference sequence). The CDR3 is 14 residues long. This CDR3 reads CASSLVRDSYGYTF. In nucleotides, the CDR3 is TGTGCCAGCAGCTTAGTGAGAGATAGCTATGGCTACACCTTC.

This chain connects TRBV15 to TRBJ1-1, with 8 bases fitting TRBD1. CDR1 is LNHNV and CDR2 is YYDKDF in the germline V gene (reference sequence). CDR3 length: 19 residues. V dropped 0 bases and J dropped 0; count of bases not matched to a gene: 12. The CDR3 here is CATSRDGSQGAIMNTEAFF. The CDR3 DNA is TGTGCCACCAGCAGAGATGGTTCCCAGGGGGCGATCATGAACACTGAAGCTTTCTTT.

This sequence joins TRBV2 and TRBJ2-2; 8 nucleotides agree with TRBD2. CDR3 length: 15 residues. With V trimmed by 6 bases and J by 6 bases, 9 bases remained unmatched. CDR1 is SNHLY and CDR2 is FYNNEI in the germline V gene. The CDR3 here is CASRESGSPAGELFF. CDR3 coding DNA: TGTGCCAGCAGGGAAAGCGGGAGCCCAGCCGGGGAGCTGTTTTTT.

V usage is TRBV19 and J usage is TRBJ1-4; 7 bases are shared with TRBD1. The CDR3 consists of 14 residues. Germline CDR1 reads LNHDA; CDR2 reads SQIVND (reference sequence). J was trimmed by 6 bases and V by 2 bases; bases with no gene match: 3. CDR3 region: CASSIRGLDEKLFF. The CDR3 DNA follows: TGTGCCAGTAGTATAAGGGGGCTCGATGAAAAACTGTTTTTT. Together with reference TRBV19 and TRBJ1-4, the CDR3 gives the full variable domain: DGGITQSPKYLFRKEGQNVTLSCEQNLNHDAMYWYRQDPGQGLRLIYYSQIVNDFQKGDIAEGYSVSREKKESFPLTVTSAQKNPTAFYLCASSIRGLDEKLFFGSGTQLSVL.

The table lists this clone with a few counts. V usage is TRBV5-1 and J usage is TRBJ2-2; D may be TRBD1 (6 bases). Germline lookup yields CDR1 SGHRS and CDR2 YFSETQ. This CDR3 contains 13 residues. The V gene lost 2 bases and the J gene lost 9 bases, with 11 bases spanning the gap. As DNA, the CDR3 is TGCGCCAGCAGCTTCGACCAGGGGTGGGAGCTGTTTTTT. It is translated as CASSFDQGWELFF.